The 32 T cell receptor beta chains listed next were all sequenced from one sample in a study of Ad26.COV2.S vaccination and SARS-CoV-2 variants. Described treatment: around 19 received Ad26.COV2.S at low or high dose, single or two shots; about five received placebo; per-sample allocation not given. The investigators took samples on day 63 after the first vaccine or placebo injection. TCRdb's copy holds only in-frame clones and misses some; the assay was immunoSEQ multiplex PCR. The table records hundreds of thousands of clones, approximately 83% of them present only once. The input for sequencing was peripheral blood, taken in a trial of Ad26.COV2.S vaccine versus placebo. The receptors come from a person between 18 and 65 years old who received the Ad26.COV2.S COVID-19 vaccine or a placebo.

The V gene is TRBV7-2, the J gene TRBJ2-3, with TRBD2 matching 8 bases. Losses at the gene ends were 4 bases for V and 5 bases for J; bases not matched to a gene: 14. CDR1 is SGHTA, CDR2 FQGNSA, per germline. The CDR3 has 17 residues. The CDR3 sequence: CASSSRSRGGSRDTQYF. CDR3 nucleotides: TGTGCCAGCAGCTCCCGCTCACGCGGGGGGTCTCGAGATACGCAGTATTTT.

V usage is TRBV7-6 and J usage is TRBJ2-3; D possibly corresponds to TRBD2 (5 bases). This CDR3 is built from 14 residues. The germline V gene encodes CDR1 SGHVS and CDR2 FNYEAQ. Trimming removed 3 bases at V and 5 bases at J, with 12 bases between. The DNA for the CDR3 is TGTGCCAGCAGCTTCGGGATCTCGGGAGATACGCAGTATTTT. Translated, it gives CASSFGISGDTQYF.

This clone was seen once. The chain has TRBV5-1 and TRBJ2-5; tentative D call: TRBD1 (6 bases). Germline-derived CDR1 and CDR2 are SGHRS and YFSETQ. The CDR3 length is 15 residues. V lost 0 bases and J 5 bases, leaving 14 bases between the germline ends. The CDR3 is CASSLARGLSETQYF. The CDR3 DNA sequence: TGCGCCAGCAGCTTGGCCAGGGGTCTCTCGGAGACCCAGTACTTC.

J is TRBJ1-4 and V is TRBV18; weak D call: TRBD1 (5 bases). The CDR3 is 13 amino acids. Germline CDR1 is KGHSH and CDR2 is LQKENI. V gave up 3 bases and J gave up 8 bases, with 10 bases separating them. CDR3 amino acids: CASSPIRGEKLFF. The DNA of the CDR3 is TGTGCCAGCTCACCCATCCGGGGGGAAAAACTGTTTTTT.

V gene TRBV30 combines with J gene TRBJ1-1; D uncertain. CDR3 length equals 14 residues. Germline values: CDR1 GTSNPN, CDR2 SVGIG (reference sequence). V was pared by 3 bases and J by 0 bases, with 11 bases between. The CDR3 here is CAWSLQVLNTEAFF. CDR3 DNA: TGTGCCTGGAGCCTGCAAGTTCTGAACACTGAAGCTTTCTTT.

This rearrangement joins TRBV25-1 to TRBJ2-7, with a weak D call TRBD2 (5 bases). The germline V gene encodes CDR1 MGHDK and CDR2 SYGVNS. This CDR3 spans 15 amino acids. V lost 0 bases, J lost 4 bases, and 13 bases lay in between. This chain's CDR3 is CASSEYPGELYEQYF. DNA for the CDR3: TGTGCCAGCAGTGAATACCCCGGGGAGTTATACGAGCAGTACTTC.

This clone showed up just once. The chain links TRBV14 to TRBJ1-1; 8 bases match TRBD1. V dropped 3 bases and J dropped 1; count of bases not matched to a gene: 7. Germline lookup yields CDR1 SGHDN and CDR2 FVKESK. This CDR3 has 16 residues. In nucleotides, the CDR3 is TGTGCCAGCAGCCACCCGACAGGGGCCGCGAACACTGAAGCTTTCTTT. Residues: CASSHPTGAANTEAFF.

The chain has TRBV2 and TRBJ2-2, with 8 bases lining up with TRBD1. The trim removed 5 bases at V and 4 bases at J, leaving 6 bases unmatched. The length of the CDR3 is 15 residues. Per the germline V gene, CDR1 is SNHLY and CDR2 is FYNNEI. The CDR3 DNA follows: TGTGCCAGCAGTACGGACAGGGCCGGCACCGGGGAGCTGTTTTTT. It encodes CASSTDRAGTGELFF. The full variable domain, in which reference TRBV2 and TRBJ2-2 provide the parts outside the CDR3, is EPEVTQTPSHQVTQMGQEVILRCVPISNHLYFYWYRQILGQKVEFLVSFYNNEISEKSEIFDDQFSVERPDGSNFTLKIRSTKLEDSAMYFCASSTDRAGTGELFFGEGSRLTVL.

This CDR3 reads CASSQDRGHYGYTF. DNA of the CDR3: TGCGCCAGCAGCCAAGATAGGGGGCACTATGGCTACACCTTC. This rearrangement joins TRBV4-1 to TRBJ1-2; 7 bases align to TRBD1. The V segment lost 0 bases and the J segment 3 bases; nucleotides outside the gene matches: 1. This CDR3 is 14 amino acids long. From germline, CDR1 is MGHRA and CDR2 YSYEKL.

V gene TRBV19 combines with J gene TRBJ2-7; a possible D gene is TRBD2 (7 bases). V was clipped by 3 bases and J by 3 bases, with 21 bases between them. This CDR3 has 17 residues. CDR1 and CDR2 from the germline V gene are LNHDA and SQIVND (reference sequence). The CDR3 region is CASSMGGPEHIYYEQYF. The DNA of the CDR3 is TGTGCCAGTAGTATGGGGGGGCCGGAACACATTTACTACGAGCAGTACTTC. Filled out from reference TRBV19 and TRBJ2-7, the complete variable domain reads DGGITQSPKYLFRKEGQNVTLSCEQNLNHDAMYWYRQDPGQGLRLIYYSQIVNDFQKGDIAEGYSVSREKKESFPLTVTSAQKNPTAFYLCASSMGGPEHIYYEQYFGPGTRLTVT.

For this clone: The sample carries other DNA sequences with the same CDR3. This rearrangement joins TRBV7-9 to TRBJ1-1, with unresolved D. V was trimmed by 3 bases and J by 5 bases, leaving 10 bases between them. The germline V gene has CDR1 SEHNR and CDR2 FQNEAQ (reference sequence). The CDR3 has 13 residues. The DNA of the CDR3 is TGTGCCAGCAGCTTGGAGTCCCGGACTGAAGCTTTCTTT. This gives the protein CASSLESRTEAFF.

This clone was observed a few times. The chain employs TRBV5-4 and TRBJ1-2; D not resolved. Germline CDR1 reads SGHNT; CDR2 reads YYREEE (reference sequence). Trimming stripped 0 bases from V and 4 bases from J, with 4 bases between. This CDR3 has 12 residues. CDR3 residues: CASSLGPYGYTF. CDR3 DNA sequence: TGTGCCAGCAGCTTGGGCCCCTATGGCTACACCTTC.

In this sample, this clone turned up a few times. The chain carries TRBV5-4 and TRBJ1-2; D is ambiguous. In germline, CDR1 is SGHNT, CDR2 YYREEE (reference sequence). The CDR3 has 13 residues. V dropped 3 bases and J dropped 2 bases, with 8 bases sitting between them. The CDR3 spells CASSSPVNYGYTF. CDR3 nucleotides: TGTGCCAGCAGCTCCCCAGTAAACTATGGCTACACCTTC.

The chain is built from TRBV7-6 and TRBJ2-7; D is unresolved. The CDR3 is made up of 13 amino acids. Germline-derived CDR1 and CDR2 are SGHVS and FNYEAQ. Between the trimmed V and J ends, which lost 5 bases and 4 bases, there was a span of 12 bases. CDR3 in DNA: TGTGCCAGCAGCCTGAGTACACCTTACGAGCAGTACTTC. This sequence encodes CASSLSTPYEQYF.

The chain carries TRBV30 and TRBJ1-6; no clear D gene. Germline V gene sequence: CDR1 GTSNPN, CDR2 SVGIG (reference sequence). Trimming took off 1 base at V and 8 bases at J, with 9 bases between the two ends. CDR3 length: 13 residues. In nucleotides, the CDR3 is TGTGCCTGGAGTGACGAGCCTTATTCACCCCTCCACTTT. Translation gives CAWSDEPYSPLHF.

The chain has TRBV19 and TRBJ2-4; 13 positions agree with TRBD2. This CDR3 has 15 residues. Germline trimming cut 1 base from V and 12 bases from J; bases unmatched to any gene: 6. CDR1 is LNHDA and CDR2 is SQIVND in the germline V gene (reference sequence). The CDR3 loop reads CASSIGLAGGLTQYF. The DNA of the CDR3 is TGTGCCAGTAGTATAGGACTAGCGGGAGGCCTTACTCAGTACTTC.

This chain joins TRBV9 and TRBJ2-2, with 9 positions matching TRBD1. The J segment lost 4 bases and the V segment lost 0 bases, leaving 7 bases of the junction unmatched. The CDR3 loop spans 17 amino acids. Per germline, CDR1 SGDLS and CDR2 YYNGEE. CDR3 region: CASSVADGQGFTGELFF. The CDR3 nucleotides are TGTGCCAGCAGCGTAGCTGACGGACAGGGGTTCACCGGGGAGCTGTTTTTT. Supplemented by reference TRBV9 and TRBJ2-2, the full variable domain reads DSGVTQTPKHLITATGQRVTLRCSPRSGDLSVYWYQQSLDQGLQFLIQYYNGEERAKGNILERFSAQQFPDLHSELNLSSLELGDSALYFCASSVADGQGFTGELFFGEGSRLTVL.

The V call is TRBV28, the J call TRBJ2-1; possible D gene TRBD2, 5 bases. Germline assignment: CDR1 MDHEN and CDR2 SYDVKM. Trimming pared 6 bases from V and 8 bases from J, leaving 14 bases between. The CDR3 is 13 amino acids. The CDR3 coding sequence is TGTGCCAGCAGCCATTCTGGAGGATATGAGCAGTTCTTC. This encodes CASSHSGGYEQFF.

This clone was found a few times. The chain links TRBV6-5 to TRBJ1-5; 8 bases line up with TRBD1. Germline CDR1 MNHEY, CDR2 SVGAGI. With V trimmed by 6 bases and J by 4 bases, 8 bases remained unmatched. The CDR3 is made up of 15 amino acids. The CDR3 loop is CASRRQGMGNQPQHF. DNA of the CDR3: TGTGCCAGCAGAAGACAGGGGATGGGGAATCAGCCCCAGCATTTT.

The rearrangement uses TRBV6-5 and TRBJ1-1; tentatively, D is TRBD1 (5 bases). Germline V gene sequence: CDR1 MNHEY, CDR2 SVGAGI. The CDR3 contains 11 residues. V lost 7 bases and J lost 8, with 11 bases in between. CDR3 sequence reads: CASTHNREAFF. In nucleotides, the CDR3 is TGTGCCAGCACCCATAACAGGGAAGCTTTCTTT.

The V and J genes are TRBV15 and TRBJ2-5; 7 bases match TRBD2. This CDR3 spans 16 amino acids. CDR1 LNHNV and CDR2 YYDKDF come from the germline V gene (reference sequence). J was trimmed by 0 bases and V by 1 base; bases with no gene match: 5. The CDR3 nucleotides are TGTGCCACCAGCAGAGGCCTCGGGGGGTACCAAGAGACCCAGTACTTC. Protein sequence: CATSRGLGGYQETQYF.

The genes are TRBV18 and TRBJ1-4; perhaps TRBD1 as D (5 bases). The V end lost 5 bases, the J end lost 10 bases, and 29 bases lay between the germline ends. Looked up from germline, CDR1 is KGHSH and CDR2 is LQKENI. The CDR3 is made up of 18 amino acids. CDR3 sequence: CASSFVSGTTRMEGKLFF. The CDR3 DNA is TGTGCCAGCTCATTCGTCTCCGGGACGACACGGATGGAAGGAAAACTGTTTTTT.

This sequence joins TRBV5-1 and TRBJ2-2, with TRBD1 matching 11 bases. Germline CDR1 SGHRS, CDR2 YFSETQ. The CDR3 totals 16 residues. V shed 3 bases, J shed 4 bases, and the junction held 5 bases outside the gene matches. DNA for the CDR3: TGCGCCAGCAGCTCGAAGGGACAGGGGGGCACCGGGGAGCTGTTTTTT. This gives the protein CASSSKGQGGTGELFF.

The chain couples TRBV15 to TRBJ2-3; unclear D gene. V was clipped by 1 base and J by 0 bases, with 11 bases between them. CDR3 size: 16 residues. Germline lookup yields CDR1 LNHNV and CDR2 YYDKDF (reference sequence). The CDR3 loop reads CATSRALASSTDTQYF. The CDR3 DNA is TGTGCCACCAGCAGAGCCCTGGCGTCTAGCACAGATACGCAGTATTTT.

This chain links TRBV10-3 with TRBJ2-5, with 13 positions matching TRBD2. V was pared by 6 bases and J by 4 bases, with 5 bases of the junction left unmatched. This CDR3 has 15 residues. Germline-derived CDR1 and CDR2 are ENHRY and SYGVKD. This CDR3 reads CAISAGLAGTETQYF. As DNA, the CDR3 is TGTGCCATCAGCGCGGGACTAGCGGGAACAGAGACCCAGTACTTC.

The chain couples TRBV18 to TRBJ2-3, with 8 bases identical to TRBD2. The CDR3 is 13 residues long. V shed 4 bases, J shed 4 bases, and the junction held 1 base outside the gene matches. CDR1 and CDR2 (germline): KGHSH, LQKENI. CDR3 DNA sequence: TGTGCCAGCTCACAACTAGCGGCAGATACGCAGTATTTT. It translates to CASSQLAADTQYF. Drawing the rest from reference TRBV18 and TRBJ2-3, the complete variable domain is NAGVMQNPRHLVRRRGQEARLRCSPMKGHSHVYWYRQLPEEGLKFMVYLQKENIIDESGMPKERFSAEFPKEGPSILRIQQVVRGDSAAYFCASSQLAADTQYFGPGTRLTVL.

The chain joins TRBV27 to TRBJ2-1; D unclear. This CDR3 region has 13 residues. Germline CDR1 MNHEY, CDR2 SMNVEV (reference sequence). The V and J ends lost 2 bases and 7 bases respectively, with 9 bases between them. The CDR3: CASSLRSSNEQFF. DNA for the CDR3: TGTGCCAGCAGTTTAAGGTCGTCGAATGAGCAGTTCTTC.

The CDR3 sequence: CASSRGQIDYTIYF. DNA for the CDR3: TGCGCCAGCAGCCGAGGACAGATTGATTACACCATATATTTT. This rearrangement joins TRBV4-1 to TRBJ1-3; D is perhaps TRBD1 (6 bases). CDR3 length: 14 amino acids. V was trimmed by 4 bases and J by 8 bases, leaving 15 bases between them. CDR1 is MGHRA, CDR2 YSYEKL, per germline.

The chain employs TRBV5-4 and TRBJ1-1, with unresolved D. Germline assignment: CDR1 SGHNT and CDR2 YYREEE (reference sequence). The length of the CDR3 is 12 residues. Between the trimmed V and J ends, which lost 3 bases and 13 bases, there was a span of 16 bases. The DNA for the CDR3 is TGTGCCAGCAGCTCCGGAACGGAATTGGGTTTCTTT. Its protein is CASSSGTELGFF.

This clone was observed a few times. The rearrangement links TRBV4-3 to TRBJ2-3; TRBD1 or TRBD2 may be the D gene (5 bases each). Per germline, CDR1 LGHNA and CDR2 YSLEER. This CDR3 is built from 17 residues. With 0 bases removed from V and 3 bases from J, the gap between germline ends came to 16 bases. The CDR3 DNA follows: TGCGCCAGCAGCCAAGAATACAGGCAGGACTTAACAGATACGCAGTATTTT. Translated: CASSQEYRQDLTDTQYF.

The chain links TRBV18 to TRBJ2-6; tentatively, D is TRBD1 (5 bases). The length of the CDR3 is 15 residues. Between the trimmed V and J ends, which lost 4 bases and 0 bases, there was a span of 7 bases. The germline gives CDR1 KGHSH, CDR2 LQKENI. This CDR3 is CASSLTGSGANVLTF. The CDR3 DNA reads TGTGCCAGCTCACTAACAGGCTCTGGGGCCAACGTCCTGACTTTC. Based on the CDR3 plus reference TRBV18 and TRBJ2-6, the full variable domain is NAGVMQNPRHLVRRRGQEARLRCSPMKGHSHVYWYRQLPEEGLKFMVYLQKENIIDESGMPKERFSAEFPKEGPSILRIQQVVRGDSAAYFCASSLTGSGANVLTFGAGSRLTVL.

V and J are TRBV2 and TRBJ2-7; 7 bases fit TRBD2. Germline V gene lookup returns CDR1 SNHLY and CDR2 FYNNEI. CDR3 length equals 13 residues. V trimming: 3 bases; J trimming: 5 bases; junction bases outside the gene matches: 4. The CDR3 is CASSDSGTNEQYF. CDR3 sequence (DNA): TGTGCCAGCAGTGATTCCGGGACTAACGAGCAGTACTTC.